The subject of this entry is one T cell receptor (beta chain). The antigen is undetermined. The sample originates from a study of T-cell memory formation after mild COVID-19. V dropped 7 bases and J dropped 6 bases, with 15 bases sitting between them. The CDR3 has 12 residues. Germline-derived CDR1 and CDR2 are SQVTM and ANQGSEA. Broader study findings: Clones that contracted from day 15 to 85 had balanced CD4/CD8; later expanders were CD4+ biased.

TCRdb re-called the 5' RACE reads with MiXCR, one entry per CDR3 protein. Of 190,000 or so distinct CDR3 sequences detected, 27% appear once; the ten largest clones hold 10% to 12%. The chain employs TRBV29-1 and TRBJ2-5; D ambiguous. The sequence came from an adult woman who had mild COVID-19 (a few samples of this study predate the infection). Cell type and time point are not known. The sample taken for sequencing was PBMCs or a T cell subset sorted from them (not recorded which). CDR3 amino acids: CSARRTSQTQYF. The CDR3 DNA reads TGCAGCGCCAGAAGGACCTCCCAGACCCAGTACTTC.